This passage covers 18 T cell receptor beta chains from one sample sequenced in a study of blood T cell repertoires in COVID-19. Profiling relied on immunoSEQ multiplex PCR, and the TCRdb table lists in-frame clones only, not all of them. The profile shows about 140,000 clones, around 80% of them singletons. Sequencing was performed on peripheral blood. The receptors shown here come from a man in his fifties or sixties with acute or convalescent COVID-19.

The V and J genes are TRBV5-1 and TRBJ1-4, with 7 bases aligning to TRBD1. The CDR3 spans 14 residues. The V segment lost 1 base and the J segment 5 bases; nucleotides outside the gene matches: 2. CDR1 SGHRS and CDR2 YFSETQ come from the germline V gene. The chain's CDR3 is CASSLRGQNEKLFF. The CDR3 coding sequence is TGCGCCAGCAGCTTGAGGGGACAGAATGAAAAACTGTTTTTT.

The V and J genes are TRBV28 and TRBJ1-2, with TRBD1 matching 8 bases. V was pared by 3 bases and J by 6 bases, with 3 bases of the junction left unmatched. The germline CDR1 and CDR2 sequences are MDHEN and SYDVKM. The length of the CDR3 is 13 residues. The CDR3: CASSFGQGNGYTF. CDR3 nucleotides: TGTGCCAGCAGTTTTGGACAGGGTAATGGCTACACCTTC.

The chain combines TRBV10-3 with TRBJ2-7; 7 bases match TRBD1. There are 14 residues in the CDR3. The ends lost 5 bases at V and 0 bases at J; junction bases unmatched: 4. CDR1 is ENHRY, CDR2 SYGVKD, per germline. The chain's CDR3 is CAISSGQSSYEQYF. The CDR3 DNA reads TGTGCCATCAGTTCGGGACAGAGCTCCTACGAGCAGTACTTC.

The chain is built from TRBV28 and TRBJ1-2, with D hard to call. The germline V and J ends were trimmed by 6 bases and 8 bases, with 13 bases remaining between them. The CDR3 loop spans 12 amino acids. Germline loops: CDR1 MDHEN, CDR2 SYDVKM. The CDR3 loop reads CASRPGPSGYTF. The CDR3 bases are TGTGCCAGCAGACCCGGACCTAGCGGCTACACCTTC.

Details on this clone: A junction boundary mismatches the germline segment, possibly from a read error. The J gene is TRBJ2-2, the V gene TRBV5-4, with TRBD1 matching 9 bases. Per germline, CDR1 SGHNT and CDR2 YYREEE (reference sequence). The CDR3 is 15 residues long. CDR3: CASSLGQGYTGELFF. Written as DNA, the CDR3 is TGTGCCAGCAGTTTGGGACAGGGATACACCGGGGAGCTGTTTTTT.

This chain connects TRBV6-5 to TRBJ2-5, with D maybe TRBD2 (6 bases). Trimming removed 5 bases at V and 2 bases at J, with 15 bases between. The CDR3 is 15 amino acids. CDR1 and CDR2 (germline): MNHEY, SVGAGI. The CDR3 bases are TGTGCCAGCAGTCTCGCGGGGAACGCTCAAGAGACCCAGTACTTC. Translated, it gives CASSLAGNAQETQYF.

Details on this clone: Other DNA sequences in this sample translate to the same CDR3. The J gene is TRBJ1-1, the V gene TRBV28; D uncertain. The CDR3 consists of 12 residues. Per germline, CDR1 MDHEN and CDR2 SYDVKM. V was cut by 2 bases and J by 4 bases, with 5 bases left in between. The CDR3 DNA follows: TGTGCCAGCAGTTTAGTTCGCACTGAAGCTTTCTTT. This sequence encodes CASSLVRTEAFF.

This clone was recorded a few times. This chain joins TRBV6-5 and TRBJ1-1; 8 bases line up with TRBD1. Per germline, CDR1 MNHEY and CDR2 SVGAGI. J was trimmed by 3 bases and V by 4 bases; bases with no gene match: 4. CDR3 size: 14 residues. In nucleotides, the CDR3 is TGTGCCAGCAGTTCCAGGGGGCGTGACACTGAAGCTTTCTTT. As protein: CASSSRGRDTEAFF.

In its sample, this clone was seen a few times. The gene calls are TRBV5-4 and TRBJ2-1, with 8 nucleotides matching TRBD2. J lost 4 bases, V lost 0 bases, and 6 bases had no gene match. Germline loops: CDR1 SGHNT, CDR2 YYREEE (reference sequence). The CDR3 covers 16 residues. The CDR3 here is CASSLGSSGGYNEQFF. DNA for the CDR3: TGTGCCAGCAGCTTGGGGTCCTCGGGAGGGTACAATGAGCAGTTCTTC.

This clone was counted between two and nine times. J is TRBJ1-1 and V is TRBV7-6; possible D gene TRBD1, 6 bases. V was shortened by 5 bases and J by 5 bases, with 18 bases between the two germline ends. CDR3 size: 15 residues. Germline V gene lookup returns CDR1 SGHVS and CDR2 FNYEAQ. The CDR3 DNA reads TGTGCCAGCAGCCCCACCCCGACAGGTTTGACTGAAGCTTTCTTT. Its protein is CASSPTPTGLTEAFF.

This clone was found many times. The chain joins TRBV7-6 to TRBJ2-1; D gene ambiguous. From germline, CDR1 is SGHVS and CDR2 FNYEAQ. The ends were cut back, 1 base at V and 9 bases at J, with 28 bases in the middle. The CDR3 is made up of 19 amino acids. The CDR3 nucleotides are TGTGCCAGCAGCTTAGGTCCCCCGGGTTGGCGAGATCCGTCGGGTGAGCAGTTCTTC. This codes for CASSLGPPGWRDPSGEQFF.

The CDR3 DNA follows: TGTGCCAGCATCCTGGCGGGGGGCGTAGGAGGCTACACCTTC. Translation: CASILAGGVGGYTF. The rearrangement uses TRBV28 and TRBJ1-2, with D tentatively TRBD1 (6 bases). CDR1 is MDHEN, CDR2 SYDVKM, per germline. This CDR3 is 14 amino acids long. V gave up 7 bases and J gave up 8 bases, with 20 bases separating them.

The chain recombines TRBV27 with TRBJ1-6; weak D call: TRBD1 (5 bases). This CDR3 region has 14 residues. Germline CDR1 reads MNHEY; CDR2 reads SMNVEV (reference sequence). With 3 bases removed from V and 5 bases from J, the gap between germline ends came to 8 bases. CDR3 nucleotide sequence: TGTGCCAGCAGTTTGACGGGGGATAATTCACCCCTCCACTTT. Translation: CASSLTGDNSPLHF.

CDR3 nucleotides: TGCGCCAGCAGCCAAGAGCCAGGGGCTGGAAACACCATATATTTT. Translated, it gives CASSQEPGAGNTIYF. The genes are TRBV4-3 and TRBJ1-3, with D possibly matching TRBD1 (6 bases). The CDR3 totals 15 residues. V shed 0 bases and J shed 2 bases, with 8 bases lying between them. Germline CDR1 is LGHNA and CDR2 is YSLEER.

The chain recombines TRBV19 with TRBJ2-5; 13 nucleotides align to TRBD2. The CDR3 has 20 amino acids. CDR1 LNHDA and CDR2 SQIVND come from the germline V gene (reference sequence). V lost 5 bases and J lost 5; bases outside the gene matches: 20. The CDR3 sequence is CASSSYTGLGLAGVEETQYF. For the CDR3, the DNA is TGTGCCAGTAGTTCGTATACAGGGCTTGGACTAGCGGGAGTCGAGGAGACCCAGTACTTC.

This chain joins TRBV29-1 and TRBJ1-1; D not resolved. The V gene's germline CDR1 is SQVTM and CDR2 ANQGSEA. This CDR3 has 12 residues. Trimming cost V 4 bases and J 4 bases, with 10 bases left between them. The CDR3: CSVAGSLTEAFF. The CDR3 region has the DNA TGCAGCGTTGCCGGGTCCCTCACTGAAGCTTTCTTT.

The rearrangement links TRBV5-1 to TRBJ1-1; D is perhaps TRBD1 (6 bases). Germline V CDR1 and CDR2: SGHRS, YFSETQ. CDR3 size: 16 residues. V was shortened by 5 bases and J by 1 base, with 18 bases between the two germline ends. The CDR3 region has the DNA TGCGCCAGCAGTTTCACCCCCGGGACAAAGAACACTGAAGCTTTCTTT. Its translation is CASSFTPGTKNTEAFF.

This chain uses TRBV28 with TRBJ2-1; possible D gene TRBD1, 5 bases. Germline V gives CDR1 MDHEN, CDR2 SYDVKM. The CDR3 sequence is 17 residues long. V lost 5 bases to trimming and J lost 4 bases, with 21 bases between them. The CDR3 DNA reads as TGTGCCAGCAGTCCCCGACACTCAGGGAATGGGTACAATGAGCAGTTCTTC. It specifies CASSPRHSGNGYNEQFF.